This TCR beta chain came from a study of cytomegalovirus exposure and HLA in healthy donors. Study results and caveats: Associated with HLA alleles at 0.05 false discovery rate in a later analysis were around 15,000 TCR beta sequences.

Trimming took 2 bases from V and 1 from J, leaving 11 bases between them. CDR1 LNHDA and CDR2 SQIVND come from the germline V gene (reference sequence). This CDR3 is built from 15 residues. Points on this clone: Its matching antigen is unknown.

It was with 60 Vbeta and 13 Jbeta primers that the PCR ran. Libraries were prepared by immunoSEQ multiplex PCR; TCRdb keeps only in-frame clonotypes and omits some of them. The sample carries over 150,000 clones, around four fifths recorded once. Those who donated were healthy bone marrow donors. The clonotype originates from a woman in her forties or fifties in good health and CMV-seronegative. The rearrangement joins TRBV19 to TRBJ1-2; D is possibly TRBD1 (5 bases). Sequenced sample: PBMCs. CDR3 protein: CASSISGDRNYGYTF. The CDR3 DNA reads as TGTGCCAGTAGTATATCGGGGGACCGTAACTATGGCTACACCTTC.